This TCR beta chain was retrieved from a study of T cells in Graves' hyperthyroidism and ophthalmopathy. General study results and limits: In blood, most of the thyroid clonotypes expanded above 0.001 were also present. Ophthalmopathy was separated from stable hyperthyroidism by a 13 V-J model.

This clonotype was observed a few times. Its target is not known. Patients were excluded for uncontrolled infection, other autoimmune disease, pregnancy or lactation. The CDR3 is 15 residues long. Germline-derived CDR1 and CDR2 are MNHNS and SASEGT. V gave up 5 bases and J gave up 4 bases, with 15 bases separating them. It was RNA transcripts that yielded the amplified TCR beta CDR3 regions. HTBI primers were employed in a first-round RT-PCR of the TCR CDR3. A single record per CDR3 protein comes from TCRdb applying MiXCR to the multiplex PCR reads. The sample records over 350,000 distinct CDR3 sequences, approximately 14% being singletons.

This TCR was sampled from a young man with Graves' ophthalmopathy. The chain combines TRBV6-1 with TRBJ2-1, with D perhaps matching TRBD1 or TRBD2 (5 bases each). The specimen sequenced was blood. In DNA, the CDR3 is TGTGCCAGCAGTAGGGGACCTCCAGCGTACAATGAGCAGTTCTTC. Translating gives CASSRGPPAYNEQFF.